This T cell receptor (beta chain) was sequenced in a study of early T cells in non-severe SARS-CoV-2 infection. Study information: Whole-blood bulk RNA, unsorted, was sequenced, and chains were unpaired.

Unique molecular identifiers tagged individual cDNA molecules. TCRdb re-called the 5' RACE reads with MiXCR, one entry per CDR3 protein. Altogether about 58,000 distinct CDR3 sequences are present, around 12% being singletons, with the ten largest covering 3% to 4.5%. The germline CDR1 and CDR2 sequences are KGHDR and SFDVKD. The CDR3 extends over 17 amino acids. Trimming cost V 3 bases and J 3 bases, with 17 bases left between them. Notes on the study in general: Anti-spike CD8 responses were favored by VDJdb matching, which missed private and CD4 specificities.

This clonotype appeared many times. The antigen is undetermined. The chain uses TRBV24-1 and TRBJ1-5; no clear D. The sequencing input was whole blood. This receptor was obtained from an adult who was a healthcare worker with PCR-confirmed SARS-CoV-2 infection or an uninfected control (not recorded which). CDR3 bases: TGTGCCACCAGTGATCTAGATGCCGATTCGAACAATCAGCCCCAGCATTTT. Protein: CATSDLDADSNNQPQHF.